These 4 T cell receptor beta chains were sequenced from one sample in a study of CD8+ T cells in alopecia areata. It was cDNA, reverse transcribed from extracted RNA, that served as the sequencing template. Clones were sequenced by immunoSEQ multiplex PCR, and TCRdb holds only the in-frame ones, with some missing. The sample shows some 170,000 clones, less than 75% of them seen only once. Documented treatment: oral pan-JAK inhibitor, 5-10 mg twice daily. The sequences come from CD4+ T cells sorted from blood, collected between weeks 55 and 65, from a patient treated with tofacitinib. The receptors come from a human donor with alopecia areata.

This clone is a singleton in its sample. The gene calls are TRBV10-3 and TRBJ1-6, with D possibly matching TRBD1 (6 bases). The CDR3 runs 13 residues. Trimming removed 6 bases at V and 5 bases at J, with 8 bases between. Germline loops: CDR1 ENHRY, CDR2 SYGVKD. CDR3 residues: CAISRGDNSPLHF. The CDR3 region has the DNA TGTGCCATCAGCAGGGGCGATAATTCACCCCTCCACTTT.

This chain uses TRBV2 with TRBJ1-4; D not resolved. V was clipped by 3 bases and J by 7 bases, with 6 bases between them. Looked up from germline, CDR1 is SNHLY and CDR2 is FYNNEI. The CDR3 extends over 12 amino acids. In DNA, the CDR3 is TGTGCCAGCAGTGATGCCGGTGAAAAACTGTTTTTT. This gives the protein CASSDAGEKLFF. Together with reference TRBV2 and TRBJ1-4, the CDR3 gives the full variable domain: EPEVTQTPSHQVTQMGQEVILRCVPISNHLYFYWYRQILGQKVEFLVSFYNNEISEKSEIFDDQFSVERPDGSNFTLKIRSTKLEDSAMYFCASSDAGEKLFFGSGTQLSVL.

V usage is TRBV7-7 and J usage is TRBJ2-5; a weak D match, TRBD2 (6 bases). Per the germline V gene, CDR1 is SSHAT and CDR2 is FNYEAQ (reference sequence). The CDR3 length is 17 residues. The V end was cut by 5 bases, the J end by 5 bases, with 24 bases between. The CDR3 reads CASSLQTNPRAGETQYF. The CDR3 DNA reads TGTGCCAGCAGCCTCCAGACTAACCCCAGGGCGGGGGAGACCCAGTACTTC.

The chain has TRBV4-1 and TRBJ2-7; D is undetermined. The CDR3 covers 15 residues. Germline lookup yields CDR1 MGHRA and CDR2 YSYEKL. V lost 0 bases to trimming and J lost 4 bases, with 13 bases between them. The CDR3 sequence: CASSQDGYSIYEQYF. The CDR3 region has the DNA TGCGCCAGCAGCCAAGATGGGTATTCGATTTACGAGCAGTACTTC.